Below are 4 T cell receptor beta chains sequenced from a single sample in a study of graft-versus-host responses after intestinal transplantation. Their target antigens are unknown. TCRdb's table, derived via immunoSEQ multiplex PCR, lists solely in-frame clones and lacks some. Of under 150,000 clones in the sample, approximately 92% were seen once. This specimen consisted of unstimulated CD4+ T cells sorted from spleen or lymph node cells, obtained before intestinal transplant. All receptors come from a human donor who received an intestinal transplant.

This clone was recorded only once. This chain's CDR3 is CASSSGTSNQPQHF. The CDR3 coding sequence is TGTGCCAGCAGCTCCGGGACAAGCAATCAGCCCCAGCATTTT. V and J are TRBV7-2 and TRBJ1-5; tentative D call: TRBD1 (6 bases). The CDR3 has 14 residues. CDR1 SGHTA and CDR2 FQGNSA come from the germline V gene. Deletions cut 4 bases from V and 1 base from J, with 8 bases between.

The chain joins TRBV2 to TRBJ2-6; 7 bases are shared with TRBD1. In germline, CDR1 is SNHLY, CDR2 FYNNEI. V dropped 2 bases and J dropped 0; count of bases not matched to a gene: 1. CDR3 size: 16 residues. CDR3 in DNA: TGTGCCAGCAGTGAAAACAGGGGCTCTGGGGCCAACGTCCTGACTTTC. This gives the protein CASSENRGSGANVLTF.

J is TRBJ1-3 and V is TRBV5-1; D remains ambiguous. The V gene's germline CDR1 is SGHRS and CDR2 YFSETQ. The V and J ends lost 0 bases and 2 bases respectively, with 9 bases between them. This CDR3 is 15 amino acids long. This chain's CDR3 is CASSLAATAGNTIYF. The CDR3 DNA reads TGCGCCAGCAGCTTGGCCGCGACGGCTGGAAACACCATATATTTT.

This clone was seen only once. The rearrangement joins TRBV5-8 to TRBJ2-2, with unresolved D. The germline V and J ends were trimmed by 4 bases and 7 bases, with 8 bases remaining between them. CDR3 size: 12 residues. Per the germline V gene, CDR1 is SGHTS and CDR2 is YDEGEE. CDR3 in amino acids: CASSPWGGELFF. CDR3 DNA: TGTGCCAGCAGCCCCTGGGGCGGGGAGCTGTTTTTT.